Detailed here is one T cell receptor (beta chain). This record comes from a study of shared clonotypes between healthy human individuals. There are 12 residues in the CDR3. Trimming took 5 bases from V and 2 from J, leaving 5 bases between them. The V gene's germline CDR1 is MNHEY and CDR2 SMNVEV (reference sequence). Sorted-subset replicate PCR reactions were performed with around 200 ng DNA, corresponding to 30,000 to 35,000 T cell genomes. Sequenced by immunoSEQ multiplex PCR; TCRdb stores in-frame clones only, minus some. The top ten clones hold 0.1% to 0.15% of a sample with millions of clones, roughly 96% of them seen once.

The sample was naive CD4+ T cells sorted from blood. The sample's subset: CD45RA+ positively selected. The origin of this receptor is a man younger than 30 in good health. The genes are TRBV27 and TRBJ2-3; D remains ambiguous. The CDR3 DNA reads as TGTGCCAGCAGTACCCTCACAGATACGCAGTATTTT. This codes for CASSTLTDTQYF.